The clone carrying this T cell receptor (beta chain) was counted a few times. Its matching antigen is unknown. CDR3 length: 14 amino acids. Germline CDR1 LGHNT, CDR2 FRNRAP. Deletions cut 1 base from V and 10 bases from J, with 15 bases between. The data stem from a study of CD8+ T cells in alopecia areata. Study background: Treated individuals took tofacitinib by mouth, 5 to 10 mg twice daily.

Study-level findings and limits: During tofacitinib treatment, many expanded lesional clones remained in scalp and blood. Compared with mice, patients displayed less clear TCR sharing, possibly for HLA-related reasons.

Treatment reported: oral pan-JAK inhibitor, 5-10 mg twice daily. cDNA prepared by RNA extraction and subsequent reverse transcription served as the template for sequencing. Here immunoSEQ multiplex PCR was the method, and the copy in TCRdb shows in-frame clones only, minus some. The sample includes more than 200,000 clones, approximately 40% of them seen just once. This sequence originates from a human donor with alopecia areata. The chain combines TRBV12-5 with TRBJ2-3; the D gene is possibly TRBD1 (6 bases). The sequencing used CD4+ T cells sorted from blood, collected around week 37, from a patient treated with tofacitinib. This CDR3 is CASGLGGQTASQYF. The CDR3 nucleotides read TGTGCTAGTGGTTTGGGAGGACAGACCGCTTCGCAGTATTTT.